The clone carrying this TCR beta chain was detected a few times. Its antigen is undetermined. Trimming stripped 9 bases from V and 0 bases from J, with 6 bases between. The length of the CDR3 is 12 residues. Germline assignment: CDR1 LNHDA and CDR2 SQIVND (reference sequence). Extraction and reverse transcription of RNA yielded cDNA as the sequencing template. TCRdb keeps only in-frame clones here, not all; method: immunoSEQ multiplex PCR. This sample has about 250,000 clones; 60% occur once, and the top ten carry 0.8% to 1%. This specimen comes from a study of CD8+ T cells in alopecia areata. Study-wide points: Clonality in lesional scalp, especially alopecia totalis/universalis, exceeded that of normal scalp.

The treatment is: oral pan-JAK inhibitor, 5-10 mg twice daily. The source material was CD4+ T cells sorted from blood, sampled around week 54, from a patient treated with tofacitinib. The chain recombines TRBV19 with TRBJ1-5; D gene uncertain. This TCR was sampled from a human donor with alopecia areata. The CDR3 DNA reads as TGTGCCAGCTGCGATAGCAATCAGCCCCAGCATTTT. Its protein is CASCDSNQPQHF.